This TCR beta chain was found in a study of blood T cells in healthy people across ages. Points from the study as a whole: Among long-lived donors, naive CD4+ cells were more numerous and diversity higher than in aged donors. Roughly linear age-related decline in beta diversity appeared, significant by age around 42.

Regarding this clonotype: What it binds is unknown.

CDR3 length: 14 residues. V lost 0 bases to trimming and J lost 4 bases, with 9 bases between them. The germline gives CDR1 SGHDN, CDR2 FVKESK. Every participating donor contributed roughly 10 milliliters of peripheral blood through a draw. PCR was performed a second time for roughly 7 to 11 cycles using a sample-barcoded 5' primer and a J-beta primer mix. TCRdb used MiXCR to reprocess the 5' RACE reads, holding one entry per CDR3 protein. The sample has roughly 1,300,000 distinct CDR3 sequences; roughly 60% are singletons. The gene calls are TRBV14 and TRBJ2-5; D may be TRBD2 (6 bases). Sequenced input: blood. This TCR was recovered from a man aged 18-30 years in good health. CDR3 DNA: TGTGCCAGCAGCCAAGATACCGGGGGAGAGACCCAGTACTTC. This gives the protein CASSQDTGGETQYF.